The 2 T cell receptor beta chains in this list originate from one sample, sequenced in a study of blood T cell repertoires in COVID-19. Measured with immunoSEQ multiplex PCR; TCRdb has only the in-frame clones, and not every one. The sample yields around 150,000 clones, approximately 91% seen once. Sequencing was performed on peripheral blood. These receptors were taken from a man aged 18 to 29 with acute or convalescent COVID-19.

V gene TRBV10-2 combines with J gene TRBJ1-1; D is possibly TRBD1 (6 bases). Germline CDR1 and CDR2: WSHSY and SAAADI. Trimming took off 4 bases at V and 0 bases at J, with 9 bases between the two ends. The CDR3 has 14 residues. The CDR3 loop is CASSGRGMNTEAFF. The CDR3, as DNA: TGCGCCAGCAGTGGCAGGGGAATGAACACTGAAGCTTTCTTT.

V and J are TRBV5-4 and TRBJ1-2; TRBD1 might be the D (5 bases). Per the germline V gene, CDR1 is SGHNT and CDR2 is YYREEE (reference sequence). V was shortened by 1 base and J by 4 bases, with 17 bases between the two germline ends. The CDR3 is made up of 16 amino acids. The CDR3 coding sequence is TGTGCCAGCAGCTTGAGGCAAGGGAGGACAAGCTATGGCTACACCTTC. Its translation is CASSLRQGRTSYGYTF.